These 21 T cell receptor beta chains originate from one sample sequenced in a study of blood T cell repertoires in COVID-19. The repertoire was sequenced with immunoSEQ multiplex PCR; TCRdb's copy has only in-frame clones and lacks some. The sample has about 15,000 clones, 88% seen once; the top ten hold roughly 9%. The specimen was peripheral blood. These receptors came from a human donor in a cohort sampled during active COVID-19.

V is TRBV3-1 (or the pseudogene TRBV3-2) and J is TRBJ1-1; possibly TRBD1 for D (5 bases). Per the germline V gene, CDR1 is LGHDT and CDR2 is YNNKEL (reference sequence). CDR3 length equals 15 residues. Trimming removed 3 bases at V and 6 bases at J, with 17 bases between. This CDR3 reads CASSQSPLRTSEAFF. CDR3 sequence (DNA): TGTGCCAGCAGCCAGTCCCCGCTGCGGACATCTGAAGCTTTCTTT.

V is TRBV5-5 and J is TRBJ2-1; D is undetermined. The CDR3 totals 14 residues. V lost 0 bases, J lost 5 bases, and 9 bases lay in between. Per germline, CDR1 SGHKS and CDR2 YYEKEE (reference sequence). The CDR3 nucleotides read TGTGCCAGCAGCTTGGCGGCCACAGACAATGAGCAGTTCTTC. The encoded protein is CASSLAATDNEQFF.

The rearrangement joins TRBV16 to TRBJ2-6, with TRBD1 identical over 8 bases. The junction had 5 bases not matched to a gene; V was cut back by 4 bases and J by 0 bases. The length of the CDR3 is 17 residues. CDR1 KGHSY and CDR2 FQNENV come from the germline V gene. CDR3 in DNA: TGTGCCAGCAGCCGGACAGGGACGAGCTCTGGGGCCAACGTCCTGACTTTC. Its translation: CASSRTGTSSGANVLTF. Full variable domain (outside the CDR3, taken from reference TRBV16 and TRBJ2-6): GEEVAQTPKHLVRGEGQKAKLYCAPIKGHSYVFWYQQVLKNEFKFLISFQNENVFDETGMPKERFSAKCLPNSPCSLEIQATKLEDSAVYFCASSRTGTSSGANVLTFGAGSRLTVL.

CDR3 in DNA: TGTGCCGGAAGCCCGGGACAGGGTCCCTACGAGCAGTACTTC. Protein: CAGSPGQGPYEQYF. The chain combines TRBV7-2 with TRBJ2-7; 9 positions match TRBD1. J lost 2 bases, V lost 11 bases, and 10 bases had no gene match. Germline CDR1 SGHTA, CDR2 FQGNSA. CDR3 size: 14 residues.

The chain is built from TRBV19 and TRBJ2-7, with 9 bases lining up with TRBD2. J lost 7 bases, V lost 8 bases, and 15 bases had no gene match. Germline CDR1 reads LNHDA; CDR2 reads SQIVND (reference sequence). The CDR3 contains 15 residues. CDR3 sequence (DNA): TGTGCCAGTTCTTCCGGACTAGCGCAGAAAGGGGAGCAGTACTTC. Its protein product is CASSSGLAQKGEQYF.

This clone was found once. The J gene is TRBJ2-2, the V gene TRBV5-1; D remains ambiguous. Germline V lookup: CDR1 SGHRS, CDR2 YFSETQ. Trimming took off 3 bases at V and 7 bases at J, with 7 bases between the two ends. The CDR3 totals 12 residues. CDR3 region: CASSSPGGELFF. CDR3 nucleotides: TGCGCCAGCAGCTCCCCCGGCGGGGAGCTGTTTTTT.

DNA for the CDR3: TGTGCCAGCAGGTTGGGGGGGCCGAGCAATCAGCCCCAGCATTTT. Translating it yields CASRLGGPSNQPQHF. This chain links TRBV27 with TRBJ1-5, with D possibly TRBD1 on 6 matching bases. The ends were cut back, 6 bases at V and 1 base at J, with 13 bases in the middle. In germline, CDR1 is MNHEY, CDR2 SMNVEV (reference sequence). The CDR3 loop spans 15 amino acids.

The rearrangement uses TRBV23-1 and TRBJ2-3, with D perhaps TRBD2 (5 bases). TRBV23-1 is classed as an ORF, of uncertain function. The length of the CDR3 is 12 residues. Trimming left V 9 bases short and J 4 bases short, with 11 bases between. CDR3 nucleotide sequence: TGCGCCAGAGACCGGGGTTCAGATACGCAGTATTTT. It encodes CARDRGSDTQYF.

This chain connects TRBV18 to TRBJ2-2; D remains unclear. This CDR3 has 14 residues. Germline values: CDR1 KGHSH, CDR2 LQKENI. With 6 bases removed from V and 1 base from J, the gap between germline ends came to 9 bases. CDR3 DNA sequence: TGTGCCAGCTCCCGAGAGAAGAACACCGGGGAGCTGTTTTTT. This sequence encodes CASSREKNTGELFF. The full variable domain, rest sourced from reference TRBV18 and TRBJ2-2, is NAGVMQNPRHLVRRRGQEARLRCSPMKGHSHVYWYRQLPEEGLKFMVYLQKENIIDESGMPKERFSAEFPKEGPSILRIQQVVRGDSAAYFCASSREKNTGELFFGEGSRLTVL.

The V and J genes are TRBV11-2 and TRBJ2-5; 9 positions agree with TRBD2. The CDR3 runs to 18 residues. Germline V lookup: CDR1 SGHAT, CDR2 FQNNGV. Germline trimming cut 5 bases from V and 2 bases from J; bases unmatched to any gene: 15. In nucleotides, the CDR3 is TGTGCCAGCAGCCTCCCGCGCCCCTTAGCGGGAGCACAAGAGACCCAGTACTTC. Protein product: CASSLPRPLAGAQETQYF.

The chain has TRBV5-4 and TRBJ2-2, with 7 bases that match TRBD1. This CDR3 has 14 residues. Germline V lookup: CDR1 SGHNT, CDR2 YYREEE (reference sequence). V trimming: 4 bases; J trimming: 7 bases; junction bases outside the gene matches: 7. The CDR3, as DNA: TGTGCCAGCAGCCAACGGACAGGCATCGGGGAGCTGTTTTTT. This encodes CASSQRTGIGELFF.

This clone was seen a handful of times. The V and J genes are TRBV30 and TRBJ1-5; no reliable D call. CDR1 and CDR2 (germline): GTSNPN, SVGIG (reference sequence). Trimming pared 5 bases from V and 0 bases from J, leaving 5 bases between. This CDR3 has 12 residues. CDR3 protein: CAWDYSNQPQHF. Written as DNA, the CDR3 is TGTGCCTGGGACTATAGCAATCAGCCCCAGCATTTT. The full variable domain, in which reference TRBV30 and TRBJ1-5 provide the parts outside the CDR3, is SQTIHQWPATLVQPVGSPLSLECTVEGTSNPNLYWYRQAAGRGLQLLFYSVGIGQISSEVPQNLSASRPQDRQFILSSKKLLLSDSGFYLCAWDYSNQPQHFGDGTRLSIL.

The chain joins TRBV30 to TRBJ1-5; TRBD1 is a possible D gene (6 bases). There are 13 residues in the CDR3. Trimming took off 0 bases at V and 7 bases at J, with 10 bases between the two ends. CDR1 GTSNPN and CDR2 SVGIG come from the germline V gene (reference sequence). The CDR3 protein is CAWSVQGGQPQHF. CDR3 sequence (DNA): TGTGCCTGGAGTGTACAAGGGGGACAGCCCCAGCATTTT. Full variable domain (rest looked up from reference TRBV30 and TRBJ1-5): SQTIHQWPATLVQPVGSPLSLECTVEGTSNPNLYWYRQAAGRGLQLLFYSVGIGQISSEVPQNLSASRPQDRQFILSSKKLLLSDSGFYLCAWSVQGGQPQHFGDGTRLSIL.

The J gene is TRBJ2-2, the V gene TRBV29-1; possibly TRBD2 for D (5 bases). The CDR3 is 15 residues long. Deletions cut 0 bases from V and 3 bases from J, with 11 bases between. Germline assignment: CDR1 SQVTM and CDR2 ANQGSEA. DNA for the CDR3: TGCAGCGTTGAAGAGTGGGGAGATCACACCGGGGAGCTGTTTTTT. Translation: CSVEEWGDHTGELFF.

This sequence joins TRBV29-1 and TRBJ2-1, with D possibly matching TRBD1 (5 bases). This CDR3 spans 13 amino acids. Germline V CDR1 and CDR2: SQVTM, ANQGSEA. Trimming removed 4 bases at V and 7 bases at J, with 14 bases between. The CDR3 sequence: CSVVGDWVNEQFF. The CDR3 DNA follows: TGCAGCGTTGTAGGGGATTGGGTGAATGAGCAGTTCTTC.

The V call is TRBV6-1, the J call TRBJ2-5; 10 nucleotides align to TRBD2. CDR3 length: 18 amino acids. In germline, CDR1 is MNHNS, CDR2 SASEGT. V gave up 4 bases and J gave up 1 base; unmatched junction bases: 12. In DNA form, the CDR3 reads TGTGCCAGCAGTGCCACGCACCTGACTAGCGGGTCCCAAGAGACCCAGTACTTC. Translating it yields CASSATHLTSGSQETQYF.

The J gene is TRBJ1-4, the V gene TRBV7-9; 12 bases align to TRBD1. The germline CDR1 and CDR2 sequences are SEHNR and FQNEAQ (reference sequence). With 5 bases clipped from V and 8 bases from J, the junction kept 6 bases outside the gene matches. This CDR3 is built from 15 residues. CDR3 sequence reads: CASSPPGTGGEKLFF. In DNA form, the CDR3 reads TGTGCCAGCAGCCCGCCCGGGACAGGGGGCGAAAAACTGTTTTTT.

The CDR3 here is CASSRDRGRGSEKLFF. As DNA, the CDR3 is TGTGCCAGCAGCCGGGACAGGGGGCGAGGAAGTGAAAAACTGTTTTTT. This sequence joins TRBV7-2 and TRBJ1-4; 12 bases are a match to TRBD1. The CDR3 has 16 residues. Germline V gene lookup returns CDR1 SGHTA and CDR2 FQGNSA. V lost 5 bases to trimming and J lost 7 bases; unmatched junction nucleotides: 8.

The chain recombines TRBV11-2 with TRBJ2-7; D is uncertain. Trimming shortened V by 1 base and J by 0 bases, and 10 bases separated the two germline ends. There are 15 residues in the CDR3. Looked up from germline, CDR1 is SGHAT and CDR2 is FQNNGV. This CDR3 reads CASSLGLFSSYEQYF. As DNA, the CDR3 is TGTGCCAGCAGCTTAGGACTTTTCAGCTCCTACGAGCAGTACTTC.

This sequence joins TRBV28 and TRBJ2-3; 13 bases are shared with TRBD2. The ends lost 3 bases at V and 5 bases at J; junction bases unmatched: 8. The CDR3 sequence is 17 residues long. Per germline, CDR1 MDHEN and CDR2 SYDVKM. This CDR3 reads CASSFALAGGPQDTQYF. Here the CDR3 DNA reads TGTGCCAGCAGTTTCGCACTAGCGGGAGGGCCGCAAGATACGCAGTATTTT.

This clone was detected once. The genes are TRBV10-2 and TRBJ2-2; 8 bases agree with TRBD1. Germline V gene data show CDR1 as WSHSY and CDR2 as SAAADI. The CDR3 length is 13 residues. Trimming at V came to 7 bases and at J to 4 bases, leaving 2 bases not matched to a gene. In DNA form, the CDR3 reads TGCGCCAGCAACGGACAGGGCACCGGGGAGCTGTTTTTT. Encoded protein: CASNGQGTGELFF.